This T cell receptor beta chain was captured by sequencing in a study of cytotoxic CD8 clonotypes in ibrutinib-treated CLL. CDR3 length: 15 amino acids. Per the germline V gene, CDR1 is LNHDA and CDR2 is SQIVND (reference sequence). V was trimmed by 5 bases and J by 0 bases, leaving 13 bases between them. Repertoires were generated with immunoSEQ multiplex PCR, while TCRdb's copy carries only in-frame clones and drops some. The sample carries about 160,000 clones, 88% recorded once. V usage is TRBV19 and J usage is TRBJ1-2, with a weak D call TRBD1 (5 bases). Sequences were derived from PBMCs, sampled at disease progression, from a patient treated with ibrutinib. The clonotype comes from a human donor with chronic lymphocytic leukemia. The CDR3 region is CASSVFREANYGYTF. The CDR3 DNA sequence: TGTGCCAGTAGTGTGTTCAGGGAAGCTAACTATGGCTACACCTTC. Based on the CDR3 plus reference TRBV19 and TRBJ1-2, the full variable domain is DGGITQSPKYLFRKEGQNVTLSCEQNLNHDAMYWYRQDPGQGLRLIYYSQIVNDFQKGDIAEGYSVSREKKESFPLTVTSAQKNPTAFYLCASSVFREANYGYTFGSGTRLTVV.